The 13 T cell receptor beta chains given below trace back to one sample, sequenced in a study of monozygotic twins with inflammatory bowel disease (dated by TCRdb to between 2019 and 2020). The library came from 5' RACE. For sequencing, an Illumina HiSeq 2500 was employed. Reprocessed by TCRdb, the reads give a single entry per CDR3 protein sequence, without DNA. The table for this sample records around 370,000 distinct CDR3 sequences. The biggest ten clones account for approximately 2.4% of the sample. Material: blood. The receptor source for this set is a human donor with ulcerative colitis or Crohn's disease, or a healthy co-twin of an affected twin (not recorded which).

The rearrangement joins TRBV18 to TRBJ1-5; without DNA, the TCRdb call of TRBD1 cannot be checked. CDR1 and CDR2 from the germline V gene are KGHSH and LQKENI. The CDR3 totals 17 residues. The CDR3 spells CASSLVTGTNSNQPQHF.

CDR3 amino acids: CASSPSATNEKLFF. The rearrangement joins TRBV3-1 to TRBJ1-4. The length of the CDR3 is 14 residues. The germline V gene encodes CDR1 LGHDT and CDR2 YNNKEL (reference sequence).

The chain links TRBV21-1 to TRBJ2-3; without DNA, the TCRdb call of TRBD2 cannot be checked. TRBV21-1 is assigned pseudogene status. This CDR3 has 15 amino acids. The CDR3: CASSNLAGGPDTQYF.

J is TRBJ2-7 and V is TRBV4-2; TCRdb designates TRBD1, a call that cannot be tested without DNA. The length of the CDR3 is 16 residues. Germline CDR1 is LGHNA and CDR2 is YNFKEQ. The CDR3: CASSPTGTGASYEQYF.

J is TRBJ2-7 and V is TRBV11-2; lacking DNA, the TRBD1 call made by TCRdb goes unchecked. CDR1 is SGHAT, CDR2 FQNNGV, per germline. The CDR3 extends over 15 amino acids. CDR3 in amino acids: CASSLENREIYEQYF.

This chain links TRBV7-6 with TRBJ2-3; TCRdb calls TRBD1, which cannot be checked without DNA. Germline V gene data show CDR1 as SGHVS and CDR2 as FNYEAQ. The CDR3 has 16 residues. The chain's CDR3 is CASSLGRTSFADTQYF. Filled out from reference TRBV7-6 and TRBJ2-3, the complete variable domain reads GAGVSQSPRYKVTKRGQDVALRCDPISGHVSLYWYRQALGQGPEFLTYFNYEAQQDKSGLPNDRFSAERPEGSISTLTIQRTEQRDSAMYRCASSLGRTSFADTQYFGPGTRLTVL.

The chain combines TRBV5-1 with TRBJ2-2; TCRdb selects TRBD2, and the lack of DNA leaves this call unchecked. The CDR3 contains 15 residues. Germline-derived CDR1 and CDR2 are SGHRS and YFSETQ. The CDR3: CASSLTSGNTGELFF.

V usage is TRBV7-9 and J usage is TRBJ2-5; TCRdb selects TRBD1, and the lack of DNA leaves this call unchecked. CDR1 and CDR2 (germline): SEHNR, FQNEAQ (reference sequence). The CDR3 extends over 12 amino acids. This chain's CDR3 is CASSSLGQDSLF.

The chain links TRBV9 to TRBJ1-6; the D call from TCRdb, TRBD1, cannot be confirmed without DNA. The CDR3 contains 17 residues. Germline lookup yields CDR1 SGDLS and CDR2 YYNGEE. CDR3 residues: CASSADRQGRGNSPLHF.

The chain combines TRBV7-8 with TRBJ1-2; TCRdb lists TRBD1, though no DNA is available to test this call. CDR1 and CDR2 (germline): SGHVS, FQNEAQ. The CDR3 runs 15 residues. The CDR3 spells CASSLVTSRQAGYTF.

The rearrangement joins TRBV7-9 to TRBJ1-2; TCRdb calls TRBD1, which cannot be checked without DNA. Per the germline V gene, CDR1 is SEHNR and CDR2 is FQNEAQ (reference sequence). This CDR3 spans 16 amino acids. Here the CDR3 reads CASSLEGRGRWNGYTF.

This sequence joins TRBV20-1 and TRBJ1-6; the D gene TCRdb calls, TRBD1, cannot be checked with no DNA. The CDR3 covers 15 residues. Germline lookup yields CDR1 DFQATT and CDR2 SNEGSKA (reference sequence). CDR3 loop: CSALKGSGRWSPLHF.

CDR3 in amino acids: CSARDRRGGETQYF. J is TRBJ2-5 and V is TRBV20-1; with no DNA, the TCRdb D assignment of TRBD2 cannot be verified. The CDR3 has 14 residues. Germline loops: CDR1 DFQATT, CDR2 SNEGSKA (reference sequence).